Below are 3 T cell receptor beta chains sequenced from a single sample in a study of blood T cell repertoires in COVID-19. Assay: immunoSEQ multiplex PCR; the TCRdb copy retains only in-frame clones and omits some. The table records fewer than 300,000 clones, less than 90% of them present only once. The sample taken for sequencing was peripheral blood. Every receptor here comes from a woman aged 25 to 39 with COVID-19, enrolled during active disease.

This rearrangement joins TRBV19 to TRBJ2-7; 9 bases line up with TRBD1. The trim removed 5 bases at V and 1 base at J, leaving 6 bases unmatched. Germline CDR1 is LNHDA and CDR2 is SQIVND (reference sequence). The CDR3 sequence is 15 residues long. CDR3 region: CASSPLQGASYEQYF. CDR3 DNA: TGTGCCAGTAGTCCGTTACAGGGGGCGTCCTACGAGCAGTACTTC.

The chain carries TRBV10-2 and TRBJ1-2, with a weak D call TRBD1 (5 bases). This CDR3 contains 12 residues. Germline V gene data show CDR1 as WSHSY and CDR2 as SAAADI. V lost 6 bases, J lost 8 bases, and 13 bases lay in between. The CDR3: CASRRQMGGYTF. The CDR3 DNA reads as TGCGCCAGCAGACGACAGATGGGAGGCTACACCTTC.

The chain recombines TRBV19 with TRBJ2-3; a weak D match, TRBD2 (5 bases). The germline V gene has CDR1 LNHDA and CDR2 SQIVND (reference sequence). The V end was cut by 2 bases, the J end by 5 bases, with 14 bases between. This CDR3 region has 15 residues. As DNA, the CDR3 is TGTGCCAGTAGTATATTGGCTTCGGCGGGAGATACGCAGTATTTT. As protein: CASSILASAGDTQYF.